These 16 T cell receptor beta chains originate from one sample sequenced in a study of OX40 agonist ivuxolimab in advanced cancers. Produced via immunoSEQ multiplex PCR; TCRdb's table is partial and in-frame only. This sample carries fewer than 65,000 clones, about 90% of them seen once, and the ten largest clones take 5% to 6%. The starting material was CD4+ or CD8+ T cells sorted from blood, obtained in a trial of the OX40 agonist ivuxolimab. These receptors were obtained from an adult with an advanced solid tumor such as melanoma, head and neck, liver or kidney cancer.

The CDR3, as DNA: TGTGCCAGCAGCTTGCTGTCAGGGCAGAACTATGGCTACACCTTC. Translated, it gives CASSLLSGQNYGYTF. The rearrangement links TRBV7-2 to TRBJ1-2, with D perhaps TRBD1 (5 bases). CDR1 SGHTA and CDR2 FQGNSA come from the germline V gene. This CDR3 region has 15 residues. With 3 bases removed from V and 2 bases from J, the gap between germline ends came to 13 bases.

As concerns this clone: This CDR3 is also generated by other DNA sequences in the sample. The J gene is TRBJ2-1, the V gene TRBV7-2, with D perhaps TRBD2 (6 bases). CDR1 is SGHTA and CDR2 is FQGNSA in the germline V gene. With 5 bases removed from V and 3 bases from J, the gap between germline ends came to 14 bases. This CDR3 comprises 15 residues. CDR3 region: CASSARLGGYNEQFF. CDR3 DNA: TGTGCCAGCAGCGCTCGACTAGGAGGCTACAATGAGCAGTTCTTC. Complete variable domain (other parts from reference TRBV7-2 and TRBJ2-1): GAGVSQSPSNKVTEKGKDVELRCDPISGHTALYWYRQSLGQGLEFLIYFQGNSAPDKSGLPSDRFSAERTGGSVSTLTIQRTQQEDSAVYLCASSARLGGYNEQFFGPGTRLTVL.

The V call is TRBV6-5, the J call TRBJ1-3; TRBD1 agrees at 7 bases. The germline CDR1 and CDR2 sequences are MNHEY and SVGAGI. There are 14 residues in the CDR3. The junction had 8 bases not matched to a gene; V was cut back by 8 bases and J by 4 bases. DNA for the CDR3: TGTGCCAGCCGAGGAGGGGGCAGGGGAAACACCATATATTTT. Translation: CASRGGGRGNTIYF.

The rearrangement uses TRBV5-1 and TRBJ2-1, with 7 bases fitting TRBD1. Germline V gene sequence: CDR1 SGHRS, CDR2 YFSETQ. This CDR3 spans 15 amino acids. V was clipped by 1 base and J by 1 base; unmatched bases: 2. The DNA for the CDR3 is TGCGCCAGCAGCTTGACAGGGGTATCCTACAATGAGCAGTTCTTC. Its translation: CASSLTGVSYNEQFF.

The DNA of the CDR3 is TGTGCCAGCTCACCAGATTCAGCGGTAAAATATAGCAATCAGCCCCAGCATTTT. It codes for CASSPDSAVKYSNQPQHF. The V call is TRBV18, the J call TRBJ1-5, with D unresolved. Germline V CDR1 and CDR2: KGHSH, LQKENI. CDR3 length: 18 amino acids. Trimming pared 2 bases from V and 0 bases from J, leaving 17 bases between.

CDR3 DNA sequence: TGTGCCAGCAGTTTAGCTGGCAATCAGCCCCAGCATTTT. Amino acid sequence: CASSLAGNQPQHF. The rearrangement uses TRBV27 and TRBJ1-5; D unresolved. The V gene's germline CDR1 is MNHEY and CDR2 SMNVEV (reference sequence). This CDR3 region has 13 residues. Deletions cut 2 bases from V and 2 bases from J, with 4 bases between.

This clone ranks as medium-sized. Sequence at one end of the junction differs from germline and may be a read error. The same CDR3 arises from other DNA sequences in this sample as well. The V call is TRBV11-2, the J call TRBJ2-7; D uncertain. Germline V gene lookup returns CDR1 SGHAT and CDR2 FQNNGV. The CDR3 covers 13 residues. Here the CDR3 reads CASSQVPGYEQYF. The CDR3 DNA reads TGCGCCAGCAGCCAAGTCCCCGGCTACGAGCAGTACTTC.

The gene calls are TRBV4-3 and TRBJ2-5; 13 bases fit TRBD2. V shed 3 bases, J shed 0 bases, and the junction held 13 bases outside the gene matches. Germline V lookup: CDR1 LGHNA, CDR2 YSLEER. This CDR3 region has 20 residues. CDR3 loop: CASSQTLAGGPKGYQETQYF. DNA of the CDR3: TGCGCCAGCAGCCAGACACTAGCGGGAGGGCCAAAGGGGTACCAAGAGACCCAGTACTTC.

This rearrangement joins TRBV5-8 to TRBJ1-5; D ambiguous. The CDR3 runs to 18 residues. Germline CDR1 SGHTS, CDR2 YDEGEE. Trimming stripped 0 bases from V and 6 bases from J, with 22 bases between. The CDR3, as DNA: TGTGCCAGCAGCTTGGCCCAAATTGGCAGGCGCAAAAGTCAGCCCCAGCATTTT. This codes for CASSLAQIGRRKSQPQHF.

The chain recombines TRBV14 with TRBJ2-1, with D maybe TRBD2 (6 bases). The germline CDR1 and CDR2 sequences are SGHDN and FVKESK. The CDR3 covers 16 residues. Trimming cost V 4 bases and J 1 base, with 14 bases left between them. CDR3 DNA sequence: TGTGCCAGCAGCCGGCTCGGTAGCGGATCCTACAATGAGCAGTTCTTC. It specifies CASSRLGSGSYNEQFF.

The chain combines TRBV18 with TRBJ2-3, with TRBD2 matching over 14 bases. CDR3 length: 17 residues. CDR1 is KGHSH, CDR2 LQKENI, per germline. The junction had 3 bases not matched to a gene; V was cut back by 0 bases and J by 4 bases. In DNA, the CDR3 is TGTGCCAGCTCACCACCGGGACTAGCGGGAGCCCCAGATACGCAGTATTTT. Its translation is CASSPPGLAGAPDTQYF.

The chain is built from TRBV5-1 and TRBJ2-2, with D perhaps being TRBD1 or TRBD2 (6 bases each). Trimming removed 0 bases at V and 6 bases at J, with 12 bases between. Germline loops: CDR1 SGHRS, CDR2 YFSETQ. The CDR3 consists of 15 residues. CDR3 sequence (DNA): TGCGCCAGCAGCTTGGCGGGGGCTGAGGCCGGGGAGCTGTTTTTT. It codes for CASSLAGAEAGELFF.

The chain uses TRBV29-1 and TRBJ1-1; 9 positions match TRBD1. Germline CDR1 reads SQVTM; CDR2 reads ANQGSEA. With 7 bases clipped from V and 1 base from J, the junction kept 1 base outside the gene matches. The CDR3 extends over 12 amino acids. Written as DNA, the CDR3 is TGCAGCGCGGGACAGGGGAACACTGAAGCTTTCTTT. Amino acids: CSAGQGNTEAFF.

The chain joins TRBV18 to TRBJ1-5; 11 bases fit TRBD1. Trimming removed 4 bases from V and 6 bases from J; junction bases left unmatched: 5. The CDR3 has 15 residues. Germline V gene data show CDR1 as KGHSH and CDR2 as LQKENI. CDR3 protein: CASSLGQGAVQPQHF. Written as DNA, the CDR3 is TGTGCCAGCTCACTCGGACAGGGGGCGGTTCAGCCCCAGCATTTT.

The chain is built from TRBV30 and TRBJ2-7, with D tentatively TRBD1 (6 bases). The length of the CDR3 is 13 residues. Trimming took 4 bases from V and 7 from J, leaving 17 bases between them. Germline CDR1 is GTSNPN and CDR2 is SVGIG (reference sequence). The CDR3 region has the DNA TGTGCCTGGAACGCAGGGGAAGGTCTGGAGCAGTACTTC. Translation gives CAWNAGEGLEQYF.

To note about this clone: The sample contains more than one DNA sequence encoding this CDR3. The V and J genes are TRBV27 and TRBJ1-1; 8 positions agree with TRBD1. The V segment lost 2 bases and the J segment 2 bases; nucleotides outside the gene matches: 4. Germline-derived CDR1 and CDR2 are MNHEY and SMNVEV (reference sequence). The CDR3 is made up of 15 amino acids. The CDR3 DNA sequence: TGTGCCAGCAGTTTACCCGGGACAGGAAACACTGAAGCTTTCTTT. This codes for CASSLPGTGNTEAFF.